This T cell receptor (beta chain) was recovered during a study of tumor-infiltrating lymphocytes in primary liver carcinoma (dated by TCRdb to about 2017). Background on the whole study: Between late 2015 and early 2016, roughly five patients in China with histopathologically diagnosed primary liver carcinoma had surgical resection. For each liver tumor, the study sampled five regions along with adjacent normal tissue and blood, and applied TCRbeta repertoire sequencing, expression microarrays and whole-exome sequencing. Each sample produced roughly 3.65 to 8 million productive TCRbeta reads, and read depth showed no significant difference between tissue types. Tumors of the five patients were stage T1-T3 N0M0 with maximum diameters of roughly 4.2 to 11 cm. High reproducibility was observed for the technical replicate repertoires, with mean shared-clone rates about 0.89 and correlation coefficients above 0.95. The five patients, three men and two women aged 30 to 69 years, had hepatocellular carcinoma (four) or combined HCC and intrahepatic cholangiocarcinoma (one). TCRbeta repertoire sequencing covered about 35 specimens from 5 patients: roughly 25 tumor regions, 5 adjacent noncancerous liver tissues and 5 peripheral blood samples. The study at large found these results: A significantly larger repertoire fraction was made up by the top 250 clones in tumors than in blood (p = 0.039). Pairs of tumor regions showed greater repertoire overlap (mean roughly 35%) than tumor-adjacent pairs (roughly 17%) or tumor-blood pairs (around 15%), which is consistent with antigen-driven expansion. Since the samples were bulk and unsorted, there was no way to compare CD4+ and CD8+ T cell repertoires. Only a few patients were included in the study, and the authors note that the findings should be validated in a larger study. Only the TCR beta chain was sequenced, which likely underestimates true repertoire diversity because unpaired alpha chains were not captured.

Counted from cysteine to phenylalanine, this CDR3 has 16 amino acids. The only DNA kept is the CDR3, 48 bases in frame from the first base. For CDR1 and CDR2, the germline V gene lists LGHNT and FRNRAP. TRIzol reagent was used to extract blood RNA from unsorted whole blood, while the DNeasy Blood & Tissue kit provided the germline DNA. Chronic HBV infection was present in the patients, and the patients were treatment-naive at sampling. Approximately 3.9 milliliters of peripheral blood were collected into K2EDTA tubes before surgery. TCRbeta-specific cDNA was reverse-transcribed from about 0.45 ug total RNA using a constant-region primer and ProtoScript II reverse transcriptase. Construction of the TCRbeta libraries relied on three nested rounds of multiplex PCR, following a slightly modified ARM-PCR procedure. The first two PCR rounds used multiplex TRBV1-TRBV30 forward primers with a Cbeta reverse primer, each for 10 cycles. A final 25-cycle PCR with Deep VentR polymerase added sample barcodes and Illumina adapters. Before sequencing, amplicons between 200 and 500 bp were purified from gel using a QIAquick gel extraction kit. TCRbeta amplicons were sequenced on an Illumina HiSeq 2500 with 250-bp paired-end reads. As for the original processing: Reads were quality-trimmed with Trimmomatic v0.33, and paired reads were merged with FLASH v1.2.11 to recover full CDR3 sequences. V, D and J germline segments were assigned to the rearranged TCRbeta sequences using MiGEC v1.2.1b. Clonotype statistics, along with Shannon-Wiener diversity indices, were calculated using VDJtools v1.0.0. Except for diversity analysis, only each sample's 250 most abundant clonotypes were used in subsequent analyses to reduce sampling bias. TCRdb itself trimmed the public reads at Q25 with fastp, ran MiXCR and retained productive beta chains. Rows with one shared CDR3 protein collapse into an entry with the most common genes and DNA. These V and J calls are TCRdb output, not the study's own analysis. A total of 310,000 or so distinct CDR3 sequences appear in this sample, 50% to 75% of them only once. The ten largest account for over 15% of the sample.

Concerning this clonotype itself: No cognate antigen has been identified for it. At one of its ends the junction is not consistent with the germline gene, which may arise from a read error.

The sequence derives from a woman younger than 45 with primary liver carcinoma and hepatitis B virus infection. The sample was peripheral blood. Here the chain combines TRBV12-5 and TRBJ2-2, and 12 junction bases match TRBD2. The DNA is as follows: TGTGCTAGTGGCCCTGGGACTAGCGGGTACCACGGGGAGCTGCTTTTT. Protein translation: CASGPGTSGYHGELLF.